This passage covers 6 T cell receptor beta chains from one sample sequenced in a study of shared clonotypes between healthy human individuals. Clones were sequenced by immunoSEQ multiplex PCR, and TCRdb holds only the in-frame ones, with some missing. The repertoire holds some 2.1 million clones, with approximately 95% as singletons. Selected positively for CCR7 and CD45RO-negative, naive CD8 cells excluded terminally differentiated effector memory CD45RA+ cells. The source material was naive CD8+ T cells sorted from blood. These receptors originate from a man younger than 35 in good health.

Turning to this clone: A much larger clone differs by one base, so this may be a read error. The sample has other DNA sequences that encode this CDR3 too. The V call is TRBV9, the J call TRBJ2-7; unclear D gene. V lost 0 bases to trimming and J lost 3 bases, with 7 bases between them. Germline V gives CDR1 SGDLS, CDR2 YYNGEE. The CDR3 sequence is 13 residues long. CDR3 region: CASSVGDSYEQYF. The CDR3 nucleotides are TGTGCCAGCAGCGTAGGGGATAGCTACGAGCAGTACTTC.

The chain employs TRBV14 and TRBJ1-1, with D uncertain. The germline V and J ends were trimmed by 2 bases and 5 bases, with 15 bases remaining between them. This CDR3 spans 15 amino acids. The germline V gene has CDR1 SGHDN and CDR2 FVKESK. The CDR3 loop reads CASSQTRVLRTEAFF. CDR3 nucleotide sequence: TGTGCCAGCAGCCAAACGCGGGTCTTGAGGACTGAAGCTTTCTTT.

The table lists this clone with a count of one. The chain employs TRBV7-3 and TRBJ2-1; 10 bases fit TRBD2. Germline loops: CDR1 SGHTA, CDR2 FQGTGA. The CDR3 sequence is 15 residues long. V lost 5 bases, J lost 4 bases, and 5 bases stayed unmatched. The DNA of the CDR3 is TGTGCCAGCAGCCCTAGCGGGGGAGATTACAATGAGCAGTTCTTC. As protein: CASSPSGGDYNEQFF.

This chain links TRBV27 with TRBJ2-7, with 9 nucleotides matching TRBD1. Germline trimming cut 5 bases from V and 3 bases from J; bases unmatched to any gene: 8. CDR1 MNHEY and CDR2 SMNVEV come from the germline V gene (reference sequence). The CDR3 length is 15 residues. The chain's CDR3 is CASSQPGQGHYEQYF. DNA of the CDR3: TGTGCCAGCAGTCAACCGGGACAGGGACACTACGAGCAGTACTTC.

This clone was observed once. The same CDR3 is also encoded by other DNA sequences in this sample. J is TRBJ2-3 and V is TRBV5-1; TRBD1 matches 8 bases. Germline V gene lookup returns CDR1 SGHRS and CDR2 YFSETQ. V was pared by 7 bases and J by 1 base, with 2 bases of the junction left unmatched. This CDR3 contains 13 residues. The CDR3 bases are TGCGCCAGCTCGGGACAGGGCACAGATACGCAGTATTTT. This gives the protein CASSGQGTDTQYF. Variable domain in full (rest from reference TRBV5-1 and TRBJ2-3): KAGVTQTPRYLIKTRGQQVTLSCSPISGHRSVSWYQQTPGQGLQFLFEYFSETQRNKGNFPGRFSGRQFSNSRSEMNVSTLELGDSALYLCASSGQGTDTQYFGPGTRLTVL.

For the CDR3, the DNA is TGTGCCAGCAGCTTGGCAGCAATGACAGATACGCAGTATTTT. Translation gives CASSLAAMTDTQYF. The rearrangement links TRBV5-6 to TRBJ2-3; D not resolved. Germline V gives CDR1 SGHDT, CDR2 YYEEEE. This CDR3 region has 14 residues. V shed 0 bases and J shed 3 bases, with 8 bases lying between them.